This TCR beta chain stems from a study of spatial heterogeneity in lung cancer. Findings of the study overall: Mutation tallies in tumors tracked expanded intratumoral alpha and beta TCR counts.

Germline assignment: CDR1 MNHEY and CDR2 SMNVEV (reference sequence). V dropped 6 bases and J dropped 5; count of bases not matched to a gene: 11. The CDR3 extends over 15 amino acids. The presence of a unique molecular identifier marked each TCR cDNA molecule. MiXCR, run by TCRdb on the 5' RACE reads, gives a single entry per CDR3 protein. The data hold some 97,000 distinct CDR3 sequences, with roughly 4.5% observed a single time. Stated time point: sample taken at primary tumor resection. The donors comprised about 65 untreated early-stage non-small cell lung cancer patients. The sample holds many counts of this clonotype. The target antigen is unknown.

The starting material was lung tumor tissue, obtained at surgery. This clonotype was obtained from a male donor with early-stage non-small cell lung cancer. V is TRBV27 and J is TRBJ2-3; 7 bases line up with TRBD2. CDR3 protein: CASRALREFVDTQYF. For the CDR3, the DNA is TGTGCCAGCAGGGCCCTGCGGGAGTTCGTAGATACGCAGTATTTT.